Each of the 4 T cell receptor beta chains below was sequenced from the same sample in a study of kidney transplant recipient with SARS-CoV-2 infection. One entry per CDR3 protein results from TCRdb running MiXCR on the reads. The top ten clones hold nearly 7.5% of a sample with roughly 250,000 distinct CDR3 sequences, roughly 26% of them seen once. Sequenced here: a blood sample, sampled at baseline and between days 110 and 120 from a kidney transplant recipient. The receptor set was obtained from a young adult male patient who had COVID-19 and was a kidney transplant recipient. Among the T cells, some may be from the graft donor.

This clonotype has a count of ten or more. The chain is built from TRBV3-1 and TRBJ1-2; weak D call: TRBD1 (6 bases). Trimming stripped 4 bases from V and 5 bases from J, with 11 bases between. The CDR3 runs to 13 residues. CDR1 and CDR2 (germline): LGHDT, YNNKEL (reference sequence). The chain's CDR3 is CASSRGTFYGYTF. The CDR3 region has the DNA TGTGCCAGCAGCCGCGGGACATTTTATGGCTACACCTTC.

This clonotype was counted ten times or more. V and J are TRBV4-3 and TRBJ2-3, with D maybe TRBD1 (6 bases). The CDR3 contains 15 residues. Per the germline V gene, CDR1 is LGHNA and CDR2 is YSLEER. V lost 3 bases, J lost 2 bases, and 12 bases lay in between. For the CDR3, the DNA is TGCGCCAGCAGCCAGGACAGTACACCCACAGATACGCAGTATTTT. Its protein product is CASSQDSTPTDTQYF.

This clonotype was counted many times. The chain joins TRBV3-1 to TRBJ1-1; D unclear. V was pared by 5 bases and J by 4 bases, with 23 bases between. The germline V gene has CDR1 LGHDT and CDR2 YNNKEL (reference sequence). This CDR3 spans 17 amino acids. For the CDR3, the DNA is TGTGCCAGCAGCATAGTGTGTCCCATTTCAATTCGCACTGAAGCTTTCTTT. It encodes CASSIVCPISIRTEAFF.

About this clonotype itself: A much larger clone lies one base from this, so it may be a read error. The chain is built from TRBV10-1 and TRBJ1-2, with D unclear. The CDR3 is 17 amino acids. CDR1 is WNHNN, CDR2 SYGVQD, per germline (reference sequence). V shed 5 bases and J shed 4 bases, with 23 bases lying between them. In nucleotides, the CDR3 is TGCGCCAGCAGTCCACTGCTAAGATCGCGAAAGGCCTATGGCTACACCTTC. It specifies CASSPLLRSRKAYGYTF.